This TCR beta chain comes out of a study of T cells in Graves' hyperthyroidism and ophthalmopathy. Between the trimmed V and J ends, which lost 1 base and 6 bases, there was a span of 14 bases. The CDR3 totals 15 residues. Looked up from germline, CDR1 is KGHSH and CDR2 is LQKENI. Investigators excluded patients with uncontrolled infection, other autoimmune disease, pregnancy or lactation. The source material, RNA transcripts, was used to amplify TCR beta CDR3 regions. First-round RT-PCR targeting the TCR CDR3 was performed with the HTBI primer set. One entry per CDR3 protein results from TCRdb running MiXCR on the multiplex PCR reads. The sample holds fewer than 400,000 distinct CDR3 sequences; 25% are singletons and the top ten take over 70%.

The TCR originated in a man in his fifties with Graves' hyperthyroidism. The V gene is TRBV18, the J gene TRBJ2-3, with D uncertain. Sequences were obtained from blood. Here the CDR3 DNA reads TGTGCCAGCTCACCACAAACCGCGAGTTTGGATACGCAGTATTTT. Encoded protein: CASSPQTASLDTQYF.